A selection of T cell receptor beta chains follows, all from one sample in a study of T-cell memory formation after mild COVID-19. TCRdb re-called the 5' RACE reads through MiXCR, storing one row per CDR3 protein. This table has roughly 300,000 distinct CDR3 sequences, around 13% appearing once. The sample comprised PBMCs or a T cell subset sorted from them (not recorded which). The receptors stem from a young man who had mild COVID-19 (a few samples of this study predate the infection). Cell type and time point are not known. CDR3s include the opening cysteine and the closing phenylalanine or tryptophan. The order of the fields is CDR3 protein, CDR3 DNA, V gene, clone size, J gene, D gene. The D gene is left open where the match is weak. The listing skips clone size in some rows; elsewhere it reads once, few, many or a size class.

cdr3_aa: CASSQAQDGQETQYF; cdr3_nt: TGCGCCAGCAGCCAAGCTCAGGACGGTCAGGAGACCCAGTACTTC; v_call: TRBV4-1; clone_size: many; j_call: TRBJ2-5; d_call: .
cdr3_aa: CASVLGGPFPNEQFF; cdr3_nt: TGTGCTAGTGTCCTGGGCGGGCCTTTCCCCAATGAGCAGTTCTTC; v_call: TRBV12-5; clone_size: .; j_call: TRBJ2-1; d_call: .
cdr3_aa: CASSTGTTSTDTQYF; cdr3_nt: TGTGCCAGCAGCACGGGGACCACTAGCACAGATACGCAGTATTTT; v_call: TRBV27; clone_size: few; j_call: TRBJ2-3; d_call: .
cdr3_aa: CSAPSGGREKLFF; cdr3_nt: TGCAGCGCCCCGTCGGGGGGAAGAGAAAAACTGTTTTTT; v_call: TRBV20-1; clone_size: few; j_call: TRBJ1-4; d_call: .
cdr3_aa: CASLEGGSGYNEQFF; cdr3_nt: TGTGCCAGCCTCGAGGGGGGTAGCGGTTACAATGAGCAGTTCTTC; v_call: TRBV2; clone_size: .; j_call: TRBJ2-1; d_call: .
cdr3_aa: CASRGATYEQYF; cdr3_nt: TGTGCCAGCAGAGGGGCTACCTACGAGCAGTACTTC; v_call: TRBV12-3/TRBV12-4; clone_size: few; j_call: TRBJ2-7; d_call: .
cdr3_aa: CASSLVPGSEQYF; cdr3_nt: TGTGCCAGCAGCTTAGTTCCGGGTAGTGAGCAGTACTTC; v_call: TRBV11-3; clone_size: .; j_call: TRBJ2-7; d_call: .
cdr3_aa: CSARDRGAYNEQFF; cdr3_nt: TGCAGTGCTAGAGATCGGGGGGCCTACAATGAGCAGTTCTTC; v_call: TRBV20-1; clone_size: .; j_call: TRBJ2-1; d_call: TRBD2
cdr3_aa: CASSSHLAGVGNEQFF; cdr3_nt: TGTGCCAGCAGTTCCCACCTAGCGGGGGTCGGGAATGAGCAGTTCTTC; v_call: TRBV6-5; clone_size: many; j_call: TRBJ2-1; d_call: TRBD2
cdr3_aa: CAWNAPQRMNTEAFF; cdr3_nt: TGTGCCTGGAACGCGCCTCAGAGAATGAACACTGAAGCTTTCTTT; v_call: TRBV30; clone_size: few; j_call: TRBJ1-1; d_call: .
cdr3_aa: CASSFGTPGSGNTIYF; cdr3_nt: TGTGCCAGCAGTTTCGGGACACCCGGCTCTGGAAACACCATATATTTT; v_call: TRBV6-5; clone_size: few; j_call: TRBJ1-3; d_call: .
cdr3_aa: CASSYPQGGLRNEQFF; cdr3_nt: TGTGCCAGCAGTTACCCACAGGGCGGACTGCGGAATGAGCAGTTCTTC; v_call: TRBV6-2/TRBV6-3; clone_size: once; j_call: TRBJ2-1; d_call: .
cdr3_aa: CSASDGTYGYTF; cdr3_nt: TGCAGTGCTAGCGACGGAACCTATGGCTACACCTTC; v_call: TRBV20-1; clone_size: .; j_call: TRBJ1-2; d_call: .
cdr3_aa: CASSPGDRALQETQYF; cdr3_nt: TGTGCCAGCAGCCCCGGGGACAGAGCCCTCCAAGAGACCCAGTACTTC; v_call: TRBV7-9; clone_size: few; j_call: TRBJ2-5; d_call: TRBD1
cdr3_aa: CASSPQRGSSYNEQFF; cdr3_nt: TGTGCCAGCAGTCCTCAGCGGGGGAGCTCCTACAATGAGCAGTTCTTC; v_call: TRBV12-3/TRBV12-4; clone_size: many; j_call: TRBJ2-1; d_call: TRBD2
cdr3_aa: CASSFGGVADTQYF; cdr3_nt: TGTGCCAGCAGTTTTGGCGGGGTGGCAGATACGCAGTATTTT; v_call: TRBV12-3/TRBV12-4; clone_size: few; j_call: TRBJ2-3; d_call: .
cdr3_aa: CASSRGLAGLIDTQYF; cdr3_nt: TGTGCCAGCAGTCGGGGACTAGCGGGGCTCATAGATACGCAGTATTTT; v_call: TRBV6-5; clone_size: .; j_call: TRBJ2-3; d_call: TRBD2
cdr3_aa: CASSYSGRGETQYF; cdr3_nt: TGTGCCAGCAGTTACTCGGGCAGGGGAGAGACCCAGTACTTC; v_call: TRBV6-5; clone_size: many; j_call: TRBJ2-5; d_call: .
cdr3_aa: CASSETPGHSEAFF; cdr3_nt: TGTGCCAGCAGCGAGACTCCGGGACACAGTGAAGCTTTCTTT; v_call: TRBV9; clone_size: many; j_call: TRBJ1-1; d_call: .
cdr3_aa: CASSYGGQGGKDEQFF; cdr3_nt: TGTGCCAGCAGTTACGGAGGACAGGGTGGAAAGGATGAGCAGTTCTTC; v_call: TRBV6-2/TRBV6-3; clone_size: .; j_call: TRBJ2-1; d_call: TRBD1
cdr3_aa: CASSQEGAGPTGELFF; cdr3_nt: TGCGCCAGCAGCCAAGAGGGGGCAGGGCCGACCGGGGAGCTGTTTTTT; v_call: TRBV4-1; clone_size: .; j_call: TRBJ2-2; d_call: .
cdr3_aa: CASGAGASPLHF; cdr3_nt: TGTGCCAGCGGAGCGGGGGCTTCACCCCTCCACTTT; v_call: TRBV6-2/TRBV6-3; clone_size: few; j_call: TRBJ1-6; d_call: .
cdr3_aa: CSAAGSGTDTQYF; cdr3_nt: TGCAGTGCGGCAGGGTCAGGGACAGATACGCAGTATTTT; v_call: TRBV20-1; clone_size: many; j_call: TRBJ2-3; d_call: .
cdr3_aa: CASTEVGEQFF; cdr3_nt: TGTGCCAGCACCGAGGTCGGGGAGCAGTTCTTC; v_call: TRBV7-2; clone_size: many; j_call: TRBJ2-1; d_call: .
cdr3_aa: CASSLVKGRLTNSPLHF; cdr3_nt: TGTGCCAGCAGCTTAGTTAAGGGGCGCTTAACCAATTCACCCCTCCACTTT; v_call: TRBV7-8; clone_size: few; j_call: TRBJ1-6; d_call: .
cdr3_aa: CASSVGGATNEKLFF; cdr3_nt: TGTGCCAGCAGCGTCGGCGGGGCAACTAATGAAAAACTGTTTTTT; v_call: TRBV25-1; clone_size: few; j_call: TRBJ1-4; d_call: .
cdr3_aa: CASTRPSSYNEQFF; cdr3_nt: TGTGCCAGCACCAGACCGAGCTCCTACAATGAGCAGTTCTTC; v_call: TRBV6-2/TRBV6-3; clone_size: few; j_call: TRBJ2-1; d_call: .
cdr3_aa: CASSRRLRSTDTQYF; cdr3_nt: TGTGCCAGCAGCCGTAGACTAAGAAGCACAGATACGCAGTATTTT; v_call: TRBV3-1; clone_size: .; j_call: TRBJ2-3; d_call: .
cdr3_aa: CASSPPLGLAGVQETQYF; cdr3_nt: TGTGCCAGCAGTCCACCGCTGGGACTAGCGGGGGTTCAAGAGACCCAGTACTTC; v_call: TRBV6-6; clone_size: .; j_call: TRBJ2-5; d_call: TRBD2
cdr3_aa: CSVILRALAKNIQYF; cdr3_nt: TGCAGCGTTATTTTGAGAGCCCTAGCCAAAAACATTCAGTACTTC; v_call: TRBV29-1; clone_size: .; j_call: TRBJ2-4; d_call: .
cdr3_aa: CASSLGGAMSDEQFF; cdr3_nt: TGTGCCAGCAGCTTAGGGGGGGCCATGAGCGATGAGCAGTTCTTC; v_call: TRBV11-3; clone_size: .; j_call: TRBJ2-1; d_call: .
cdr3_aa: CASSWGPGGGYEQYF; cdr3_nt: TGTGCCAGCAGTTGGGGGCCGGGTGGAGGGTACGAGCAGTACTTC; v_call: TRBV27; clone_size: few; j_call: TRBJ2-7; d_call: .
cdr3_aa: CASSVIRTESTDTQYF; cdr3_nt: TGTGCCAGCAGTGTCATCCGGACGGAGAGCACAGATACGCAGTATTTT; v_call: TRBV2; clone_size: .; j_call: TRBJ2-3; d_call: .
cdr3_aa: CASSTPRGSQSLQYF; cdr3_nt: TGTGCCAGCAGCACTCCCCGAGGCTCCCAGAGTTTGCAGTATTTT; v_call: TRBV11-2; clone_size: .; j_call: TRBJ2-3; d_call: .
cdr3_aa: CASSPWVGASNQPQHF; cdr3_nt: TGTGCCAGCAGCCCGTGGGTGGGGGCCAGCAATCAGCCCCAGCATTTT; v_call: TRBV9; clone_size: once; j_call: TRBJ1-5; d_call: .
cdr3_aa: CASSQASTDPETQYF; cdr3_nt: TGCGCCAGCAGCCAAGCCTCCACGGACCCGGAGACCCAGTACTTC; v_call: TRBV4-1; clone_size: .; j_call: TRBJ2-5; d_call: .
cdr3_aa: CASSLALGTVSYEQYF; cdr3_nt: TGTGCCAGCTCACTCGCCCTCGGGACGGTTTCCTACGAGCAGTACTTC; v_call: TRBV18; clone_size: .; j_call: TRBJ2-7; d_call: .
cdr3_aa: CASSPLNPKGFF; cdr3_nt: TGTGCCAGCTCACCCCTTAACCCGAAGGGGTTCTTC; v_call: TRBV18; clone_size: .; j_call: TRBJ2-1; d_call: .
cdr3_aa: CASSLDRGSATQYF; cdr3_nt: TGTGCCAGCAGCTTAGATCGGGGCAGCGCAACGCAGTATTTT; v_call: TRBV11-2; clone_size: .; j_call: TRBJ2-3; d_call: .
cdr3_aa: CASSLEGTMNTEAFF; cdr3_nt: TGTGCCAGCAGCTTAGAAGGCACCATGAACACTGAAGCTTTCTTT; v_call: TRBV7-9; clone_size: .; j_call: TRBJ1-1; d_call: .
cdr3_aa: CSVAGQHYNEQFF; cdr3_nt: TGCAGCGTTGCGGGACAGCACTACAATGAGCAGTTCTTC; v_call: TRBV29-1; clone_size: few; j_call: TRBJ2-1; d_call: TRBD1
cdr3_aa: CASSLSSQGPDTQYF; cdr3_nt: TGCGCCAGCAGCTTGTCGTCTCAGGGCCCAGATACGCAGTATTTT; v_call: TRBV5-1; clone_size: few; j_call: TRBJ2-3; d_call: .
cdr3_aa: CASKDRVGGNEQFF; cdr3_nt: TGTGCCAGCAAGGACAGGGTAGGGGGCAATGAGCAGTTCTTC; v_call: TRBV6-1; clone_size: .; j_call: TRBJ2-1; d_call: TRBD1
cdr3_aa: CAWSFLDTQYF; cdr3_nt: TGTGCCTGGAGCTTTCTGGATACGCAGTATTTT; v_call: TRBV30; clone_size: .; j_call: TRBJ2-3; d_call: .
cdr3_aa: CASSPRKGVDYGYTF; cdr3_nt: TGTGCCAGCAGCCCGCGAAAAGGGGTGGACTATGGCTACACCTTC; v_call: TRBV4-2; clone_size: .; j_call: TRBJ1-2; d_call: .
cdr3_aa: CASSHRDRNTEAFF; cdr3_nt: TGCGCCAGCAGCCACCGGGACAGGAACACTGAAGCTTTCTTT; v_call: TRBV10-2; clone_size: .; j_call: TRBJ1-1; d_call: TRBD1
cdr3_aa: CASSRLVGSYNEQFF; cdr3_nt: TGTGCCAGCAGCAGACTAGTCGGTTCCTACAATGAGCAGTTCTTC; v_call: TRBV14; clone_size: many; j_call: TRBJ2-1; d_call: .
cdr3_aa: CASSLWAYTEAFF; cdr3_nt: TGTGCCAGCAGCTTATGGGCTTATACTGAAGCTTTCTTT; v_call: TRBV11-2; clone_size: few; j_call: TRBJ1-1; d_call: .
cdr3_aa: CASSALAGNYEQYF; cdr3_nt: TGTGCCAGCAGTGCCCTAGCGGGGAACTACGAGCAGTACTTC; v_call: TRBV12-3/TRBV12-4; clone_size: few; j_call: TRBJ2-7; d_call: TRBD2
cdr3_aa: CASSLASGGAFNEQFF; cdr3_nt: TGTGCCAGCAGCTTAGCGTCCGGGGGGGCCTTCAATGAGCAGTTCTTC; v_call: TRBV7-2; clone_size: .; j_call: TRBJ2-1; d_call: TRBD2
cdr3_aa: CASSLSGRGSTDTQYF; cdr3_nt: TGCGCCAGCAGCTTGTCAGGACGGGGGTCTACAGATACGCAGTATTTT; v_call: TRBV5-1; clone_size: few; j_call: TRBJ2-3; d_call: .
cdr3_aa: CASSLGLWRGPSTDTQYF; cdr3_nt: TGCGCCAGCAGCTTGGGCCTCTGGCGGGGGCCGAGCACAGATACGCAGTATTTT; v_call: TRBV5-1; clone_size: .; j_call: TRBJ2-3; d_call: .
cdr3_aa: CSAPPGENQPQHF; cdr3_nt: TGCAGTGCTCCGCCAGGAGAGAATCAGCCCCAGCATTTT; v_call: TRBV20-1; clone_size: few; j_call: TRBJ1-5; d_call: .
cdr3_aa: CASSPMGLAGVDEQFF; cdr3_nt: TGTGCCAGCAGCCCGATGGGGCTAGCGGGGGTGGATGAGCAGTTCTTC; v_call: TRBV7-2; clone_size: few; j_call: TRBJ2-1; d_call: TRBD2
cdr3_aa: CASSPISKTQETQYF; cdr3_nt: TGTGCCAGCAGCCCAATTAGCAAGACACAAGAGACCCAGTACTTC; v_call: TRBV7-9; clone_size: few; j_call: TRBJ2-5; d_call: .
cdr3_aa: CASSNWDLLSYAEAFF; cdr3_nt: TGTGCCAGCAGCAACTGGGACTTATTGTCTTACGCTGAAGCTTTCTTT; v_call: TRBV5-5; clone_size: few; j_call: TRBJ1-1; d_call: .
cdr3_aa: CASSADRAYEKLFF; cdr3_nt: TGTGCCAGCAGCGCAGACAGGGCATATGAAAAACTGTTTTTT; v_call: TRBV7-2; clone_size: .; j_call: TRBJ1-4; d_call: TRBD1
cdr3_aa: CASSFGVGSTDTQYF; cdr3_nt: TGTGCCAGCAGCTTCGGAGTGGGCAGCACAGATACGCAGTATTTT; v_call: TRBV7-3; clone_size: .; j_call: TRBJ2-3; d_call: .
cdr3_aa: CASSPVVVGTYRAFF; cdr3_nt: TGTGCCAGCAGCCCCGTCGTGGTGGGGACCTACCGGGCTTTCTTT; v_call: TRBV28; clone_size: few; j_call: TRBJ1-1; d_call: .
cdr3_aa: CASRWKAGRTDTQYF; cdr3_nt: TGTGCCAGCAGGTGGAAAGCGGGGCGCACAGATACGCAGTATTTT; v_call: TRBV7-3; clone_size: few; j_call: TRBJ2-3; d_call: TRBD2